This T cell receptor (beta chain) was sequenced during a study of cytomegalovirus exposure and HLA in healthy donors. PCR used 60 Vbeta primers and 13 Jbeta primers. This table comes from immunoSEQ multiplex PCR, and its TCRdb copy is limited to in-frame clones, with some not included. The table includes about 180,000 clones, about 81% detected once. The CDR3 totals 14 residues. Germline V lookup: CDR1 MDHEN, CDR2 SYDVKM. The ends were cut back, 9 bases at V and 6 bases at J, with 15 bases in the middle. The sample holds one count of this clone. The antigen remains unidentified. Findings and caveats of the study: Later analysis suggested most CMV-associated TCR beta chains were HLA-restricted. Using the classifier, cytomegalovirus status was reportedly diagnosed with high specificity and sensitivity.

While unrecorded immune exposures were likely, the donors were nominally healthy when sampled. This sequence joins TRBV28 and TRBJ1-6; no clear D gene. Sequenced material: PBMCs. The source is a man in his forties in good health and CMV-seronegative. The CDR3: CASDAGRSNSPLHF. CDR3 bases: TGTGCCAGTGACGCGGGCAGAAGTAATTCACCCCTCCACTTT. Filled out from reference TRBV28 and TRBJ1-6, the complete variable domain reads DVKVTQSSRYLVKRTGEKVFLECVQDMDHENMFWYRQDPGLGLRLIYFSYDVKMKEKGDIPEGYSVSREKKERFSLILESASTNQTSMYLCASDAGRSNSPLHFGNGTRLTVT.